This TCR beta chain was identified during a study of CD8+CD57+ T cells in acquired aplastic anemia. Both TCR beta VDJ combination and CDR3 sequence profiling were carried out. Genomic DNA was the template for this profiling. From the reads, TCRdb called clonotypes with MiXCR, one entry per CDR3 protein. The sample consists of fewer than 200,000 distinct CDR3 sequences, just under 45% of them appearing once. The sample holds one count of this clonotype. No antigen is known for it. Study-level points and caveats: The study found no significant CD8+ Simpson's diversity difference between patients and controls.

The CDR3 has 16 residues. The germline V gene has CDR1 DFQATT and CDR2 SNEGSKA (reference sequence). V lost 3 bases, J lost 6 bases, and 21 bases lay in between. The sample consisted of sorted CD4+, CD8+, or CD8+CD57+ T cells (not recorded which) from PBMCs. The TCR was taken from a human donor in good health. The chain employs TRBV20-1 and TRBJ2-1; possible D gene TRBD2, 7 bases. CDR3 sequence reads: CSASGPRGGKANEQFF. DNA for the CDR3: TGCAGTGCTAGCGGGCCAAGGGGGGGAAAAGCCAATGAGCAGTTCTTC.